This record looks at one T cell receptor (beta chain) sequence and its context. Its antigen is still unknown. No much larger clone is present one base from it, and per-base qualities are unavailable. The record originates from a study of T cells after yellow fever vaccination (dated by TCRdb to between 2017 and 2020). Looking at the study overall: Libraries from fractions with low cell numbers were prepared with the SMART-Seq v4 Ultra Low Input RNA kit. To follow T-cell clones before and after both primary and booster YFV17D yellow fever vaccination, bulk TCR alpha and beta repertoires underwent longitudinal sequencing. Blood was collected at multiple timepoints before and after primary and secondary immunization, and bulk PBMC replicates and cell subsets were isolated. The cohort comprised two healthy male donors, one aged 18 to 29 and one aged 30 to 40 years. General conclusions and limits of the study: Compared with the primary T-cell response, the secondary T-cell response was faster but weaker, reaching its peak on day 5 rather than on day 15. A small share of clonotypes occurred in both CD4 and CD8 compartments, likely arising from convergent recombination. Most clones expanded after primary vaccination were re-detected after the booster (96% of CD4 and roughly 85% of CD8), suggesting broad memory maintenance. Because the study included only two donors, the extent to which the findings can be generalized is limited. Computational filtering was needed because FACS-sorted repertoires could contain abundant contaminating clonotypes from the bulk population.

The treatment or condition tag for this specimen amounts to: live attenuated yellow fever vaccine strain. Two biological replicates of bulk PBMCs were collected at each blood-draw timepoint. A standard Ficoll-Paque protocol was used to isolate PBMCs from peripheral blood. RNA was extracted with TriZol from bulk PBMCs, CD4 and CD8 fractions, and dextramer-positive and dextramer-negative fractions. The reads were generated on an Illumina NovaSeq 6000. TCR cDNA was synthesized by 5'RACE template switching, which introduced a universal primer site and unique molecular identifiers. Priming of cDNA synthesis was performed from both the TCR alpha and TCR beta constant segments. Library amplification used two PCR steps, and the second PCR step added sample barcodes and sequencing adapters. Sequencing of the libraries was done on either Illumina HiSeq 2500 (2x100 bp) or NovaSeq (2x150 bp). On the authors' methods: MIGEC handled demultiplexing of reads and collapsing into UMI consensus sequences, while MiXCR performed V(D)J alignment. Using edgeR on replicate PBMC samples, clonotypes were called vaccine-responding if FDR was below 0.01 and the log2 fold change was above 5 up to day 15. Each bulk clonotype was labeled CD4 or CD8 based on which sequenced repertoire, CD4 or CD8, contained the clonotype at higher abundance. The public sequencing data were trimmed at Q25 with fastp and processed into clonotypes with MiXCR by TCRdb, which kept only in-frame beta chains. Under each unique CDR3 protein, matching rows form one entry showing the most common genes and DNA. The V and J calls follow TCRdb's processing rather than the paper's. The sample records some 350,000 distinct CDR3 sequences, approximately 4% of which are singletons. Just under 25% of the sample is held by the ten biggest clonotypes.

CDR1 and CDR2 are read off the germline V gene as LGHNA and YNFKEQ. V is reduced by 1 base and J by 0 bases, leaving a spacing of 12 bases between them. The CDR3 runs 17 residues from the cysteine to the phenylalanine. Solely the CDR3 DNA is kept, with 51 bases framed from the first base. This receptor was obtained from a man between 18 and 35 years old who received the YFV17D yellow fever vaccine. The chain joins TRBV4-2 to TRBJ1-4; the D gene is unclear. This sample comprised PBMCs, obtained 5 days after the yellow fever booster vaccination. The CDR3 has the sequence CASSQGRASATNEKLFF. Here is the DNA: TGTGCCAGCAGCCAAGGAAGGGCAAGTGCAACTAATGAAAAACTGTTTTTT.